This TCR beta chain was documented in a study of CD8 T cells in ankylosing spondylitis. Study results and limitations: Matched synovial fluid from ankylosing spondylitis patients was reported to be enriched for disease-linked clones.

The CDR3 spans 16 residues. With 1 base removed from V and 5 bases from J, the gap between germline ends came to 17 bases. Germline V gene sequence: CDR1 SGHTA, CDR2 FQGNSA. With regard to this clonotype: The antigen remains undetermined.

In TCRdb, the 5' RACE reads were re-called with MiXCR into one record per CDR3 protein. Altogether about 300,000 distinct CDR3 sequences are present, about 20% being singletons, with the ten largest covering roughly 3.6%. V gene TRBV7-2 combines with J gene TRBJ2-5; D unclear. The specimen was blood, either unsorted or a sorted T cell fraction (not recorded which). This clonotype was obtained from a female donor with ankylosing spondylitis or in good health (not recorded which). This CDR3 reads CASSLGAVSVRETQYF. CDR3 in DNA: TGTGCCAGCAGCTTAGGGGCAGTATCTGTTAGGGAGACCCAGTACTTC.